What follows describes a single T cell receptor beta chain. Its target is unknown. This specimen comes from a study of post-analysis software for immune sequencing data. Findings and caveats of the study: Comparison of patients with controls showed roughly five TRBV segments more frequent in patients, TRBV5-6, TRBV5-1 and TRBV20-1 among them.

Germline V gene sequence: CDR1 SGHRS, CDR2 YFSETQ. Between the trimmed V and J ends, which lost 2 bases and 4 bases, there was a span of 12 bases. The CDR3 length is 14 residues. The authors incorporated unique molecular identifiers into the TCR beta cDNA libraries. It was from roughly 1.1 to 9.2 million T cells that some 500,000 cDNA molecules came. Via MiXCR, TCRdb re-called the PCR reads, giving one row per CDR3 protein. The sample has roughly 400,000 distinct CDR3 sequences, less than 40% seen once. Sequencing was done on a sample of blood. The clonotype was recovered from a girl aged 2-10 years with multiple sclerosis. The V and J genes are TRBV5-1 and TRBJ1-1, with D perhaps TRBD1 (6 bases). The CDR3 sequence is CASSFDRRGTEAFF. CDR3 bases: TGCGCCAGCAGCTTTGACAGGAGAGGCACTGAAGCTTTCTTT.